The TCR beta chain under discussion was sequenced for a study of molecular identifiers for immune sequencing clone quantification. Germline CDR1 is KGHSH and CDR2 is LQKENI. The CDR3 has 18 residues. V was pared by 4 bases and J by 4 bases, with 18 bases of the junction left unmatched. Using its own MiXCR run on the PCR reads, TCRdb lists one record per CDR3 protein. The repertoire holds more than 550,000 distinct CDR3 sequences, with about 25% as singletons. Sequencing input: naive CD8+ T cells from blood, with Jurkat cell RNA spiked in. Subset reported: FACS-sorted CD8+CD4-CCR7+CD45RA+ naive T cells. This clonotype was sampled from a human donor in good health. Some libraries in this study had Jurkat cell RNA spiked in. This chain uses TRBV18 with TRBJ2-7; 8 nucleotides align to TRBD2. Here the CDR3 DNA reads TGTGCCAGCTCACAGTCTGCACTCTTGGTAGCGGGACAATACGAGCAGTACTTC. This gives the protein CASSQSALLVAGQYEQYF.